This entry is about one TCR beta chain. Its specificity is not known. This specimen belongs to a study of CD4 T cells in relation to SARS-CoV-2 and coronaviruses. Deep TCR-beta sequencing used DNA from uncultured naive and memory CD4+ T cells. The assay was immunoSEQ multiplex PCR, and TCRdb's table has in-frame clones only and misses some. Among under 65,000 clones listed, roughly 88% were seen once. Notes on the study in general: Crossreactivity was assessed only for spike protein, not other viral proteins. Compared with monoreactive clones, crossreactive clones showed significantly weaker SARS-CoV-2 expansion.

Before the COVID-19 pandemic, during about 2011-2019, CD4+ T cells were taken from unexposed donors. This TCR derives from a human donor in good health. Material for sequencing was memory CD4+ T cells from PBMCs.

The CDR3 sequence is CASSLASDNYGYTF. The CDR3 DNA reads as TGTGCCAGTTCTCTAGCCTCAGATAACTATGGCTACACCTTC. The chain links TRBV19 to TRBJ1-2; the D is unclear. There are 14 residues in the CDR3. Germline CDR1 LNHDA, CDR2 SQIVND (reference sequence). V was cut by 8 bases and J by 1 base, with 14 bases left in between.